The 18 T cell receptor beta chains presented below share a single source sample, sequenced in a study of blood T cell repertoires in COVID-19. Libraries were prepared by immunoSEQ multiplex PCR; TCRdb keeps only in-frame clonotypes and omits some of them. The top ten hold around 4% of the sample, which has roughly 300,000 clones, 70% to 90% seen once. The sample taken for sequencing was PBMCs or T cells enriched from blood (not recorded which). The receptors derive from a young man who had recovered from COVID-19.

The chain joins TRBV7-2 to TRBJ2-1, with 14 nucleotides matching TRBD2. The CDR3 runs to 17 residues. Trimming took 3 bases from V and 10 from J; bases not matched to a gene: 11. CDR1 is SGHTA and CDR2 is FQGNSA in the germline V gene. CDR3 nucleotide sequence: TGTGCCAGCAGCTTCATGTCGGGACTAGCGGGAGCCGACGAGCAGTTCTTC. Encoded protein: CASSFMSGLAGADEQFF.

The chain combines TRBV14 with TRBJ1-2; unclear D gene. V lost 0 bases, J lost 4 bases, and 18 bases lay in between. The CDR3 has 17 residues. CDR1 and CDR2 from the germline V gene are SGHDN and FVKESK. In DNA form, the CDR3 reads TGTGCCAGCAGCCAAGATGTGTTGGTTCGGGTTCCCTATGGCTACACCTTC. It is translated as CASSQDVLVRVPYGYTF.

The chain uses TRBV5-1 and TRBJ2-2; TRBD1 agrees at 7 bases. Germline CDR1 SGHRS, CDR2 YFSETQ. The CDR3 loop spans 16 amino acids. V gave up 3 bases and J gave up 6 bases; unmatched junction bases: 11. The DNA for the CDR3 is TGCGCCAGCAGCTCTAATCCGACAGGGATGGCCGGGGAGCTGTTTTTT. This codes for CASSSNPTGMAGELFF.

The genes are TRBV11-2 and TRBJ1-1; D unresolved. Trimming removed 6 bases from V and 0 bases from J, with 14 bases in between. Germline V gene sequence: CDR1 SGHAT, CDR2 FQNNGV. The CDR3 loop spans 15 amino acids. The CDR3 is CASRIAGLMNTEAFF. The CDR3 DNA is TGTGCCAGCAGAATAGCCGGACTAATGAACACTGAAGCTTTCTTT.

Only one count was recorded for this clone. The chain couples TRBV5-4 to TRBJ2-7; possible D gene TRBD2, 5 bases. V shed 4 bases and J shed 5 bases, with 13 bases lying between them. The V gene's germline CDR1 is SGHNT and CDR2 YYREEE (reference sequence). There are 13 residues in the CDR3. This CDR3 reads CASSRWTVDEQYF. CDR3 sequence (DNA): TGTGCCAGCAGCCGATGGACTGTGGACGAGCAGTACTTC.

The chain carries TRBV10-3 and TRBJ1-2, with D perhaps matching TRBD1 (6 bases). The germline V gene encodes CDR1 ENHRY and CDR2 SYGVKD. V lost 10 bases, J lost 3 bases, and 15 bases lay in between. CDR3 length: 13 residues. The CDR3 is CASQKGDDYGYTF. The CDR3 coding sequence is TGTGCCAGTCAGAAGGGGGATGACTATGGCTACACCTTC.

The chain couples TRBV11-3 to TRBJ2-7; 8 nucleotides match TRBD1. This CDR3 has 15 amino acids. Germline-derived CDR1 and CDR2 are SGHNT and YENEEA. V shed 3 bases and J 5 bases; nucleotides not matched to a gene: 9. The DNA for the CDR3 is TGTGCCAGCAGCTTTCCAGGGGGCGCGGTTCACGAGCAGTACTTC. This translates into CASSFPGGAVHEQYF.

This chain joins TRBV3-1 (or the pseudogene TRBV3-2) and TRBJ2-3, with D perhaps TRBD2 (5 bases). CDR1 and CDR2 (germline): LGHDT, YNNKEL (reference sequence). The V end lost 7 bases, the J end lost 2 bases, and 13 bases lay between the germline ends. CDR3 length equals 14 residues. The CDR3 here is CASTRAELTDTQYF. The DNA for the CDR3 is TGTGCCAGCACCCGAGCGGAGCTCACAGATACGCAGTATTTT.

V is TRBV20-1 and J is TRBJ1-6, with 8 bases fitting TRBD1. Germline CDR1 DFQATT, CDR2 SNEGSKA (reference sequence). The CDR3 consists of 14 residues. V lost 3 bases and J lost 11; bases outside the gene matches: 9. Here the CDR3 reads CSASGQGADTPLHF. The CDR3 DNA reads TGCAGTGCTAGTGGACAGGGTGCGGATACACCCCTCCACTTT.

The rearrangement joins TRBV11-3 to TRBJ1-1, with a weak D call TRBD1 (6 bases). There are 16 residues in the CDR3. Trimming removed 1 base at V and 1 base at J, with 13 bases between. The germline gives CDR1 SGHNT, CDR2 YENEEA. DNA for the CDR3: TGTGCCAGCAGCTTAGGCGACCCACAGGGGAACACTGAAGCTTTCTTT. Its protein product is CASSLGDPQGNTEAFF.

The chain combines TRBV29-1 with TRBJ2-7; 7 bases are shared with TRBD2. The CDR3 runs to 16 residues. The ends lost 6 bases at V and 0 bases at J; junction bases unmatched: 14. Germline lookup yields CDR1 SQVTM and CDR2 ANQGSEA. This CDR3 is CSVIDYERGSSYEQYF. DNA of the CDR3: TGCAGCGTAATAGACTATGAGCGGGGATCCTCCTACGAGCAGTACTTC.

The V and J genes are TRBV25-1 and TRBJ1-2; D is ambiguous. The CDR3 totals 14 residues. CDR1 is MGHDK, CDR2 SYGVNS, per germline. V was clipped by 4 bases and J by 1 base, with 10 bases between them. The DNA for the CDR3 is TGTGCCAGCAGTGGGACTAACATTAACTATGGCTACACCTTC. It yields the protein CASSGTNINYGYTF.

The rearrangement links TRBV14 to TRBJ2-1; TRBD2 matches at 12 bases. V shed 4 bases and J 7 bases; nucleotides not matched to a gene: 5. Germline CDR1 is SGHDN and CDR2 is FVKESK. The CDR3 extends over 15 amino acids. The CDR3 region has the DNA TGTGCCAGCAGCCGCAGACTAGCGGGAGCGAATGAGCAGTTCTTC. Residues: CASSRRLAGANEQFF.

The chain is built from TRBV19 and TRBJ1-5, with a weak D call TRBD1 (6 bases). CDR1 and CDR2 from the germline V gene are LNHDA and SQIVND (reference sequence). With 3 bases removed from V and 5 bases from J, the gap between germline ends came to 17 bases. The CDR3 sequence is 16 residues long. The CDR3, as DNA: TGTGCCAGTAGTATTCGGGGGGCTGCACGGGATCAGCCCCAGCATTTT. Residues: CASSIRGAARDQPQHF.

The V call is TRBV27, the J call TRBJ2-1, with 12 bases fitting TRBD2. CDR1 is MNHEY and CDR2 is SMNVEV in the germline V gene (reference sequence). CDR3 size: 15 residues. Germline trimming cut 3 bases from V and 6 bases from J; bases unmatched to any gene: 3. The CDR3 region has the DNA TGTGCCAGCAGTTTCGGACTAGCGGGGCGCAATGAGCAGTTCTTC. Protein product: CASSFGLAGRNEQFF.

The rearrangement links TRBV5-5 to TRBJ2-2; 8 nucleotides line up with TRBD2. Germline CDR1 is SGHKS and CDR2 is YYEKEE (reference sequence). J was trimmed by 0 bases and V by 0 bases; bases with no gene match: 4. The CDR3 totals 17 residues. This CDR3 reads CASSLAGGRTNTGELFF. The CDR3 DNA is TGTGCCAGCAGCTTGGCTGGCGGGAGGACGAACACCGGGGAGCTGTTTTTT.

The rearrangement uses TRBV25-1 and TRBJ1-2; possibly TRBD1 for D (6 bases). Trimming removed 7 bases from V and 6 bases from J, with 12 bases in between. The CDR3 consists of 12 residues. Per germline, CDR1 MGHDK and CDR2 SYGVNS. CDR3 in DNA: TGTGCCAGCACTACAGGGATAGATGGCTACACCTTC. This translates into CASTTGIDGYTF.

The chain employs TRBV7-6 and TRBJ2-2; 7 bases are a match to TRBD1. The V gene's germline CDR1 is SGHVS and CDR2 FNYEAQ. The CDR3 is 14 amino acids. The V gene end was trimmed by 3 bases and the J gene end by 6 bases; junction bases not matched to a gene: 4. CDR3 amino acids: CASSFDRDAGELFF. Here the CDR3 DNA reads TGTGCCAGCAGCTTCGACAGGGATGCCGGGGAGCTGTTTTTT. Drawing the rest from reference TRBV7-6 and TRBJ2-2, the complete variable domain is GAGVSQSPRYKVTKRGQDVALRCDPISGHVSLYWYRQALGQGPEFLTYFNYEAQQDKSGLPNDRFSAERPEGSISTLTIQRTEQRDSAMYRCASSFDRDAGELFFGEGSRLTVL.